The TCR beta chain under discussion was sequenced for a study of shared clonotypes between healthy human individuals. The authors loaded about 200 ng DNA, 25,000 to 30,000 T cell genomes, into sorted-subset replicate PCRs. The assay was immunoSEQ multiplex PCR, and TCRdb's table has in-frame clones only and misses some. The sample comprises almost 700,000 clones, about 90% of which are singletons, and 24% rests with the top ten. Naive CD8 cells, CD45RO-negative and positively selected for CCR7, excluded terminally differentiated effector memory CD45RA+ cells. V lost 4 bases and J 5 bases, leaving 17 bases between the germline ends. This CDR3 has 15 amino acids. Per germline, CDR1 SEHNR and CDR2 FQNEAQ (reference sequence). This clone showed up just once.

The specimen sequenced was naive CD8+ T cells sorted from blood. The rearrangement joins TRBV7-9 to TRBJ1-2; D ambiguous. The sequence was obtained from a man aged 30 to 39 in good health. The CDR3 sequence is CASSSGALVGYGYTF. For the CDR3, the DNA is TGTGCCAGCAGCTCCGGAGCGTTGGTTGGGTATGGCTACACCTTC.